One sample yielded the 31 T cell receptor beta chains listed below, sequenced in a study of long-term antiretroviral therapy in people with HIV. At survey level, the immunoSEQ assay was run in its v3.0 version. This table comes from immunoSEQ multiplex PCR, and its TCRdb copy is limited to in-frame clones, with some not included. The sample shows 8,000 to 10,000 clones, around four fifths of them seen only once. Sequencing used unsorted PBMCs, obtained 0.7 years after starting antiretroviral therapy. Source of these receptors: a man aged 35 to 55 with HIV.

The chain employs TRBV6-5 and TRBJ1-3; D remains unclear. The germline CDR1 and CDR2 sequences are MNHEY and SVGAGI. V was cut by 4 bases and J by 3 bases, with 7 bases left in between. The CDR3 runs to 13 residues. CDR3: CASSFGVGNTIYF. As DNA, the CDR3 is TGTGCCAGCAGTTTTGGCGTTGGAAACACCATATATTTT.

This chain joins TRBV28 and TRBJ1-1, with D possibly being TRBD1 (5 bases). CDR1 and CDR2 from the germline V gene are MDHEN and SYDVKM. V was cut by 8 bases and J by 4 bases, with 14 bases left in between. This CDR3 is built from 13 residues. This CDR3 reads CASRGLLATEAFF. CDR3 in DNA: TGTGCCAGCCGGGGGTTGTTGGCCACTGAAGCTTTCTTT.

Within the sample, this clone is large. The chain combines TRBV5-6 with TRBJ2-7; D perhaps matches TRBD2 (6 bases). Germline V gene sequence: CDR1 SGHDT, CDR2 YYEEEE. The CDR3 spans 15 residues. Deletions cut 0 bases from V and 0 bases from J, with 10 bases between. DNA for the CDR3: TGTGCCAGCAGCTTGGGGGCGGGATTCTCCTACGAGCAGTACTTC. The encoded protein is CASSLGAGFSYEQYF.

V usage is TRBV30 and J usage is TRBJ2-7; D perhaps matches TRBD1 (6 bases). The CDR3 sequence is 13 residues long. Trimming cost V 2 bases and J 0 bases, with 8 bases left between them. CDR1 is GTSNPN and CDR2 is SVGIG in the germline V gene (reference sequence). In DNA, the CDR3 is TGTGCCTGGAGTCGGGACAACTCCTACGAGCAGTACTTC. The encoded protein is CAWSRDNSYEQYF. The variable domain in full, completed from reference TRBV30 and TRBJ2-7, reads SQTIHQWPATLVQPVGSPLSLECTVEGTSNPNLYWYRQAAGRGLQLLFYSVGIGQISSEVPQNLSASRPQDRQFILSSKKLLLSDSGFYLCAWSRDNSYEQYFGPGTRLTVT.

The CDR3 nucleotides are TGTGCTGCAGGACCCCCCGGGGAGACCCAGTACTTC. Translated: CAAGPPGETQYF. The V and J genes are TRBV19 and TRBJ2-5; D unresolved. The CDR3 loop spans 12 amino acids. Germline V lookup: CDR1 LNHDA, CDR2 SQIVND (reference sequence).

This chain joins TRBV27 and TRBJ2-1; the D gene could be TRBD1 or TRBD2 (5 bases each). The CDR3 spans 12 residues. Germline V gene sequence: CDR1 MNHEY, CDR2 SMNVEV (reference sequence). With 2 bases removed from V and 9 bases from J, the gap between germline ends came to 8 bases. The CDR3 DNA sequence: TGTGCCAGCAGTTTAGGGGGATCTGAGCAGTTCTTC. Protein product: CASSLGGSEQFF.

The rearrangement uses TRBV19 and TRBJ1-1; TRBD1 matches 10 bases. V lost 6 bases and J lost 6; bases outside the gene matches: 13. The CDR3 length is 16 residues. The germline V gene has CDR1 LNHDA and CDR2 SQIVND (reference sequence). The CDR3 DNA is TGTGCCAGTAGCCCCGGAAGACAGGGGGCGCGGGCTGAAGCTTTCTTT. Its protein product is CASSPGRQGARAEAFF.

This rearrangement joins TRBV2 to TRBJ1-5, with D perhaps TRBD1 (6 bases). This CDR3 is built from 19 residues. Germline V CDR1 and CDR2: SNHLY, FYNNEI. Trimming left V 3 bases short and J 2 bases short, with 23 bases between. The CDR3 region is CASSDLGSGGRGGNQPQHF. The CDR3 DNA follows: TGTGCCAGCAGTGACCTTGGATCGGGGGGCCGGGGAGGCAATCAGCCCCAGCATTTT.

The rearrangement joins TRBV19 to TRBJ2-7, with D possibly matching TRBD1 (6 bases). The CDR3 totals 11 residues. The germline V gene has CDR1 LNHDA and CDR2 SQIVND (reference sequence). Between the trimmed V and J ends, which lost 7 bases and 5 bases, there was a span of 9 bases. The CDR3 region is CASTTGNEQYF. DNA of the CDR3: TGTGCCAGTACTACAGGGAACGAGCAGTACTTC.

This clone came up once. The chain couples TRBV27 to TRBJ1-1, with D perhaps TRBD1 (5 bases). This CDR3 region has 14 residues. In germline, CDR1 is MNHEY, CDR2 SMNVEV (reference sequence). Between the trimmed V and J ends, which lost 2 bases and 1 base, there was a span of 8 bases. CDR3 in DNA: TGTGCCAGCAGTTTAACGGGGCCGAACACTGAAGCTTTCTTT. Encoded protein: CASSLTGPNTEAFF.

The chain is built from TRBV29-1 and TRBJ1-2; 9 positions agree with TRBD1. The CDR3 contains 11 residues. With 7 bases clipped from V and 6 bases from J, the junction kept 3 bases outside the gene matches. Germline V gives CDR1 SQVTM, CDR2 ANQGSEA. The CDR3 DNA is TGCAGCGCCCGGACAGGGGATGGCTACACCTTC. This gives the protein CSARTGDGYTF.

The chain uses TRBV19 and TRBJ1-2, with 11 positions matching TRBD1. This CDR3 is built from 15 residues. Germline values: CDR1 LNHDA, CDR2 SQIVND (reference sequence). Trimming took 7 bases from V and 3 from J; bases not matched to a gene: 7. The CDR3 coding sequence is TGTGCCAGTAATACCCGGGACAGGGGGGACTATGGCTACACCTTC. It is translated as CASNTRDRGDYGYTF. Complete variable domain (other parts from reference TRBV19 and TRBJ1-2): DGGITQSPKYLFRKEGQNVTLSCEQNLNHDAMYWYRQDPGQGLRLIYYSQIVNDFQKGDIAEGYSVSREKKESFPLTVTSAQKNPTAFYLCASNTRDRGDYGYTFGSGTRLTVV.

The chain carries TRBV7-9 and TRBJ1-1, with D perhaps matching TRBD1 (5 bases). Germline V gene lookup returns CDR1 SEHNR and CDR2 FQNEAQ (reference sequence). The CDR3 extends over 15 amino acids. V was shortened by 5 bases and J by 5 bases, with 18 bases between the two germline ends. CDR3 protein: CASSLRPIEGTEAFF. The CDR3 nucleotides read TGTGCCAGCAGCCTTCGACCGATTGAGGGGACTGAAGCTTTCTTT. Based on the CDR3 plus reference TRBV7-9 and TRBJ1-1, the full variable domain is DTGVSQNPRHKITKRGQNVTFRCDPISEHNRLYWYRQTLGQGPEFLTYFQNEAQLEKSRLLSDRFSAERPKGSFSTLEIQRTEQGDSAMYLCASSLRPIEGTEAFFGQGTRLTVV.

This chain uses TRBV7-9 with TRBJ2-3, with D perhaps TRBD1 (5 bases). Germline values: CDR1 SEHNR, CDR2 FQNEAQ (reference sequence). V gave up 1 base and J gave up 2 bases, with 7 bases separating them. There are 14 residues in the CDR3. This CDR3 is CASSLGQYTDTQYF. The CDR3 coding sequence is TGTGCCAGCAGCTTAGGACAGTACACAGATACGCAGTATTTT. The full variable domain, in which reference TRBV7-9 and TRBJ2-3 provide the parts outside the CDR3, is DTGVSQNPRHKITKRGQNVTFRCDPISEHNRLYWYRQTLGQGPEFLTYFQNEAQLEKSRLLSDRFSAERPKGSFSTLEIQRTEQGDSAMYLCASSLGQYTDTQYFGPGTRLTVL.

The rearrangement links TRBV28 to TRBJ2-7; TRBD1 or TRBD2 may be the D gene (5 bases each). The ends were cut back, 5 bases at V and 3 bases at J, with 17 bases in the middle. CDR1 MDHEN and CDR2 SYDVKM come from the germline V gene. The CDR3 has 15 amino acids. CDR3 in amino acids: CASSPARDGVYEQYF. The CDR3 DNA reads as TGTGCCAGCAGTCCCGCCCGGGACGGAGTCTACGAGCAGTACTTC.

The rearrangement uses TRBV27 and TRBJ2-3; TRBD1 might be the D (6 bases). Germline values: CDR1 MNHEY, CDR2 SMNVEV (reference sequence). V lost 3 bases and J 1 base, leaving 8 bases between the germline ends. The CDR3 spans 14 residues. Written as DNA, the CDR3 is TGTGCCAGCAGTTTGTACAGGGGCACAGATACGCAGTATTTT. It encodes CASSLYRGTDTQYF.

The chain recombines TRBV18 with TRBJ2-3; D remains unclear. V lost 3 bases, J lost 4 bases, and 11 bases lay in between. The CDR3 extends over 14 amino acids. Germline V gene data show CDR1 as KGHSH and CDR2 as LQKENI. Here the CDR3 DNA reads TGTGCCAGCTCACCCCGGGCGGTCCCAGATACGCAGTATTTT. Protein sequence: CASSPRAVPDTQYF.

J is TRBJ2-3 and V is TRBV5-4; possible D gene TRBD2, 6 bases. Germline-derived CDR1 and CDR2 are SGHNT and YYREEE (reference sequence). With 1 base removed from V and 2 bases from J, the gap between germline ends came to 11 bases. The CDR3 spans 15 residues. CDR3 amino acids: CASSLLPGLTDTQYF. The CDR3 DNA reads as TGTGCCAGCAGCTTGTTGCCGGGACTCACAGATACGCAGTATTTT.

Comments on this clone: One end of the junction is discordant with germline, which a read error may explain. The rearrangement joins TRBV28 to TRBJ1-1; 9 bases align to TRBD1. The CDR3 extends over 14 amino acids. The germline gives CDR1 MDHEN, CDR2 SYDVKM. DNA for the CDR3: TGTGCCAGCAATTTACAGGGGGCCGGTACTGAAGCTTTCTTT. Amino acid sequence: CASNLQGAGTEAFF.

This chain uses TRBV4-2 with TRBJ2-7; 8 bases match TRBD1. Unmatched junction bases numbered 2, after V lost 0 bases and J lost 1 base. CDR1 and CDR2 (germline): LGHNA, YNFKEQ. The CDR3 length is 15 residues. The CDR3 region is CASSQEQGESYEQYF. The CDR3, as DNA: TGTGCCAGCAGCCAAGAACAGGGGGAATCCTACGAGCAGTACTTC.

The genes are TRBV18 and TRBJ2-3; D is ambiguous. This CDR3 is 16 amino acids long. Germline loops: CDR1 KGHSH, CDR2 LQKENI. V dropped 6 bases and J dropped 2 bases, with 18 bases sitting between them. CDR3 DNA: TGTGCCAGCTCGCCCACTTGGAGCGCGAACACAGATACGCAGTATTTT. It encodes CASSPTWSANTDTQYF.

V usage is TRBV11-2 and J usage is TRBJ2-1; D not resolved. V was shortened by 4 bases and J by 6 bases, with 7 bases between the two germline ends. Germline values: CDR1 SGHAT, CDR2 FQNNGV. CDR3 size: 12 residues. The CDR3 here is CASSYRVNEQFF. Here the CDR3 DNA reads TGTGCCAGCAGCTACCGGGTCAATGAGCAGTTCTTC.

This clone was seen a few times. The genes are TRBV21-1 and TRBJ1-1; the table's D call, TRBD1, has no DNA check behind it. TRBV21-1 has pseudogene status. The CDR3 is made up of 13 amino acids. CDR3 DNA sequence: TGTGCCAGCAGCAAGACAGTGAACACTGAAGCTTTCTTT. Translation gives CASSKTVNTEAFF.

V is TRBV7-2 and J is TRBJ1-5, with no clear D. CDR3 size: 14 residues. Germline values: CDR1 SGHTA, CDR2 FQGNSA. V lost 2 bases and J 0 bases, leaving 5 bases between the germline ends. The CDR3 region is CASSLFSSNQPQHF. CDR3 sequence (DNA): TGTGCCAGCAGCTTATTTAGTAGCAATCAGCCCCAGCATTTT.

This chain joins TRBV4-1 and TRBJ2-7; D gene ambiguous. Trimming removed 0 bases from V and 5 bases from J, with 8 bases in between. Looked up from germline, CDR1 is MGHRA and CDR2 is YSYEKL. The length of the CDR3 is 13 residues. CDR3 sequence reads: CASSQDWANEQYF. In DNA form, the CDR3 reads TGCGCCAGCAGCCAAGATTGGGCGAACGAGCAGTACTTC.

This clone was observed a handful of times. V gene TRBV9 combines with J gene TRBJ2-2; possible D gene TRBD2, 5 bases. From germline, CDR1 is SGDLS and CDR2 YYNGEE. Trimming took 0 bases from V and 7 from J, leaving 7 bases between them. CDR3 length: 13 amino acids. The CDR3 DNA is TGTGCCAGCAGCGTAGACGGGGTCGGGGAGCTGTTTTTT. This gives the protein CASSVDGVGELFF.

CDR3 bases: TGCGCCAGCAGCCCTCGACTGCTAGCGGAGATCTACAATGAGCAGTTCTTC. Protein sequence: CASSPRLLAEIYNEQFF. This chain connects TRBV4-1 to TRBJ2-1; 7 bases map to TRBD2. V lost 4 bases and J lost 3; bases outside the gene matches: 12. CDR3 size: 17 residues. Germline CDR1 reads MGHRA; CDR2 reads YSYEKL.

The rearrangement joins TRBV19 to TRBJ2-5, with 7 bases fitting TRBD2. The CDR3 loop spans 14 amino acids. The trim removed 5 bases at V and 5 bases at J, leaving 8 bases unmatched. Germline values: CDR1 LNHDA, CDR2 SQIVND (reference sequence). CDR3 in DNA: TGTGCCAGTAGTGGCCCTAGCGGAAGGGAGACCCAGTACTTC. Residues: CASSGPSGRETQYF.

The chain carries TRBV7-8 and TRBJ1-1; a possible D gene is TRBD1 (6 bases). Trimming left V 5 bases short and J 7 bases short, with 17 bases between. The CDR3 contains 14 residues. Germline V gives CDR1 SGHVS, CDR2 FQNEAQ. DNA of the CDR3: TGTGCCAGCAGCCTCCAGGACAGTCAAGATGAAGCTTTCTTT. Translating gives CASSLQDSQDEAFF.

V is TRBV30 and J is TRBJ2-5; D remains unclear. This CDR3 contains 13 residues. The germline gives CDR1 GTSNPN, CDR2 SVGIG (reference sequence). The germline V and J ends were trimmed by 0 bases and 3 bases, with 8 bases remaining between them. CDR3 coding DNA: TGTGCCTGGAGTGTTGCCGGAAAAGAGACCCAGTACTTC. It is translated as CAWSVAGKETQYF. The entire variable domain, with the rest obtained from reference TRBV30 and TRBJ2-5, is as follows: SQTIHQWPATLVQPVGSPLSLECTVEGTSNPNLYWYRQAAGRGLQLLFYSVGIGQISSEVPQNLSASRPQDRQFILSSKKLLLSDSGFYLCAWSVAGKETQYFGPGTRLLVL.

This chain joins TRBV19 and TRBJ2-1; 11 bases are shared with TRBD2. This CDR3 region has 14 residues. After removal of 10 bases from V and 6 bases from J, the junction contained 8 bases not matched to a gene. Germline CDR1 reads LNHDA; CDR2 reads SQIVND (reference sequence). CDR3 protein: CATLAGGPVNEQFF. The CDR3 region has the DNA TGTGCCACTTTAGCGGGAGGGCCGGTCAATGAGCAGTTCTTC.